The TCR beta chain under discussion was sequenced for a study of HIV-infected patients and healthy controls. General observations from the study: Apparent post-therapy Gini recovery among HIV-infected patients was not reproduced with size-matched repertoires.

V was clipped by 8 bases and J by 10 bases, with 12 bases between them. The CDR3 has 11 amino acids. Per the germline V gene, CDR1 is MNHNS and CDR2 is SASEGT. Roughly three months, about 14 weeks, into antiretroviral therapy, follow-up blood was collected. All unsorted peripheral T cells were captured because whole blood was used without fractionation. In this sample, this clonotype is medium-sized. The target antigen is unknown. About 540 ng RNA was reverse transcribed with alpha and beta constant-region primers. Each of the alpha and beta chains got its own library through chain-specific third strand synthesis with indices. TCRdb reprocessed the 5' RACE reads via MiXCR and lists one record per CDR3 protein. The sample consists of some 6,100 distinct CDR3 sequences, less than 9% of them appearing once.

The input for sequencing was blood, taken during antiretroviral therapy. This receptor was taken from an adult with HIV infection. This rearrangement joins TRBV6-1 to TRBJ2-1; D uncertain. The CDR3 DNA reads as TGTGCCAGCTCCCAAATCGAGGAGCAGTTCTTC. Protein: CASSQIEEQFF.